These 15 T cell receptor beta chains were all obtained from the same sample, sequenced in a study of T cell responses to AZD1222 COVID-19 vaccine. Sequencing was performed with immunoSEQ multiplex PCR; in TCRdb, only in-frame clones are kept and a portion is missing. The table includes approximately 150,000 clones, around 88% detected once. The sample in question was peripheral blood, obtained 28 days after the second AZD1222 dose. All receptors derive from an adult who received the AZD1222 COVID-19 vaccine.

V usage is TRBV7-9 and J usage is TRBJ2-3, with 8 bases fitting TRBD2. This CDR3 spans 15 amino acids. The germline V gene has CDR1 SEHNR and CDR2 FQNEAQ (reference sequence). With V trimmed by 1 base and J by 6 bases, 6 bases remained unmatched. CDR3 in DNA: TGTGCCAGCAGCTTAGTGGCGGGGGGTTGGGATACGCAGTATTTT. Residues: CASSLVAGGWDTQYF.

The gene calls are TRBV6-5 and TRBJ2-7; D is possibly TRBD1 (5 bases). The ends were cut back, 2 bases at V and 5 bases at J, with 10 bases in the middle. The CDR3 is 13 residues long. The germline V gene encodes CDR1 MNHEY and CDR2 SVGAGI. This chain's CDR3 is CASSYPGQDEQYF. CDR3 coding DNA: TGTGCCAGCAGTTACCCCGGACAAGACGAGCAGTACTTC.

The chain couples TRBV5-1 to TRBJ1-2; perhaps TRBD1 as D (6 bases). The germline V gene has CDR1 SGHRS and CDR2 YFSETQ. The CDR3 loop spans 16 amino acids. V was clipped by 4 bases and J by 1 base, with 17 bases between them. Here the CDR3 DNA reads TGCGCCAGCAGCGCCCGGGGGGCAGGGAGTAACTATGGCTACACCTTC. This codes for CASSARGAGSNYGYTF.

The chain links TRBV5-1 to TRBJ1-6; 9 positions match TRBD1. J was trimmed by 0 bases and V by 0 bases; bases with no gene match: 10. Germline values: CDR1 SGHRS, CDR2 YFSETQ. The length of the CDR3 is 20 residues. The DNA for the CDR3 is TGCGCCAGCAGCTTGGCTCCTCGTGGACAGGGGAGCTCCTATAATTCACCCCTCCACTTT. This encodes CASSLAPRGQGSSYNSPLHF.

V is TRBV5-1 and J is TRBJ2-3, with 10 nucleotides matching TRBD2. This CDR3 contains 17 residues. Germline trimming cut 4 bases from V and 1 base from J; bases unmatched to any gene: 9. In germline, CDR1 is SGHRS, CDR2 YFSETQ. For the CDR3, the DNA is TGCGCCAGCAGCCCCTTCCTAGCGGGGGTGGGCACAGATACGCAGTATTTT. Translated: CASSPFLAGVGTDTQYF.

V gene TRBV5-1 combines with J gene TRBJ2-1, with D unclear. The CDR3 length is 15 residues. V lost 1 base and J 0 bases, leaving 8 bases between the germline ends. Germline loops: CDR1 SGHRS, CDR2 YFSETQ. CDR3 region: CASSLYESSYNEQFF. DNA of the CDR3: TGCGCCAGCAGCTTGTATGAGAGCTCCTACAATGAGCAGTTCTTC. Combining the CDR3 with reference TRBV5-1 and TRBJ2-1 gives the whole variable domain KAGVTQTPRYLIKTRGQQVTLSCSPISGHRSVSWYQQTPGQGLQFLFEYFSETQRNKGNFPGRFSGRQFSNSRSEMNVSTLELGDSALYLCASSLYESSYNEQFFGPGTRLTVL.

This rearrangement joins TRBV2 to TRBJ2-3; TRBD1 agrees at 8 bases. V lost 5 bases and J lost 6; bases outside the gene matches: 7. Germline V gene lookup returns CDR1 SNHLY and CDR2 FYNNEI. This CDR3 is built from 14 residues. This chain's CDR3 is CASSWTGKGDTQYF. In DNA form, the CDR3 reads TGTGCCAGCAGTTGGACAGGGAAGGGGGATACGCAGTATTTT.

The chain uses TRBV15 and TRBJ1-5; D is perhaps TRBD1 (6 bases). The V and J ends lost 1 base and 0 bases respectively, with 7 bases between them. Germline CDR1 reads LNHNV; CDR2 reads YYDKDF (reference sequence). The CDR3 loop spans 15 amino acids. The CDR3 loop reads CATSRGDISNQPQHF. In DNA form, the CDR3 reads TGTGCCACCAGCAGAGGGGACATTAGCAATCAGCCCCAGCATTTT.

This clone was counted only a few times. The rearrangement links TRBV6-5 to TRBJ1-1; D unresolved. The length of the CDR3 is 15 residues. Germline CDR1 reads MNHEY; CDR2 reads SVGAGI. Trimming removed 6 bases at V and 1 base at J, with 15 bases between. CDR3 region: CASRYTPAENTEAFF. The CDR3 DNA reads as TGTGCCAGCAGATATACCCCTGCGGAGAACACTGAAGCTTTCTTT.

The chain carries TRBV6-6 and TRBJ2-7; D perhaps matches TRBD2 (6 bases). This CDR3 has 12 amino acids. Germline values: CDR1 MNHNY, CDR2 SVGAGI (reference sequence). Trimming cost V 6 bases and J 0 bases, with 6 bases left between them. The DNA for the CDR3 is TGTGCCAGCAGGCGGGACTCCTACGAGCAGTACTTC. This gives the protein CASRRDSYEQYF.

This chain links TRBV5-6 with TRBJ2-7; perhaps TRBD2 as D (6 bases). V lost 2 bases and J 0 bases, leaving 9 bases between the germline ends. CDR1 and CDR2 (germline): SGHDT, YYEEEE. This CDR3 contains 14 residues. The CDR3 DNA reads TGTGCCAGCAGCTTCTGGAGGGGCTCCTACGAGCAGTACTTC. As protein: CASSFWRGSYEQYF.

This chain joins TRBV15 and TRBJ2-2; D might be TRBD1 or TRBD2, each matching 6 bases. The CDR3 length is 16 residues. With 3 bases removed from V and 5 bases from J, the gap between germline ends came to 16 bases. Germline-derived CDR1 and CDR2 are LNHNV and YYDKDF (reference sequence). CDR3 DNA sequence: TGTGCCACCAGCAGGGGCCGGGGGCTTGGGACCGGGGAGCTGTTTTTT. Its translation is CATSRGRGLGTGELFF.

DNA of the CDR3: TGTGCCAGCAGCTTAGATTTGGACAGGGGTGAGCAGTTCTTC. Translation gives CASSLDLDRGEQFF. The chain combines TRBV11-2 with TRBJ2-1, with 9 bases aligning to TRBD1. CDR3 length equals 14 residues. Germline CDR1 SGHAT, CDR2 FQNNGV. V was pared by 0 bases and J by 9 bases, with 3 bases of the junction left unmatched.

The chain combines TRBV29-1 with TRBJ1-2; D might be TRBD1 (5 bases). Per germline, CDR1 SQVTM and CDR2 ANQGSEA. The V and J ends lost 3 bases and 4 bases respectively, with 9 bases between them. The CDR3 covers 12 residues. The chain's CDR3 is CSVDLDSYGYTF. In DNA, the CDR3 is TGCAGCGTTGACCTCGACAGCTATGGCTACACCTTC.

This clone has more than one count but fewer than ten. The chain links TRBV3-1 (or the pseudogene TRBV3-2) to TRBJ2-2; D call uncertain. Trimming cost V 5 bases and J 2 bases, with 6 bases left between them. Germline V gene lookup returns CDR1 LGHDT and CDR2 YNNKEL (reference sequence). There are 13 residues in the CDR3. CDR3 residues: CASSSTNTGELFF. The CDR3 DNA reads as TGTGCCAGCAGCTCTACAAACACCGGGGAGCTGTTTTTT.